Here is one TCR beta chain with its context. Its antigen is not identified. Trimming took 5 bases from V and 5 from J; bases not matched to a gene: 10. Germline CDR1 and CDR2: SGHVS and FQNEAQ. CDR3 length equals 16 residues. The libraries were made with immunoSEQ version 4 in survey mode. Sequencing was performed with immunoSEQ multiplex PCR; in TCRdb, only in-frame clones are kept and a portion is missing. The repertoire holds 40,000 or so clones, with roughly 90% as singletons. The source of the sample is a study of persistence of HIV-infected CD4 T cells. Anti-CD3/anti-CD28 beads served as a nonspecific positive control stimulus. Responding CD4+ T cells were sorted by upregulation of both CD40 ligand and CD69.

The material was CD4+ T cells sorted from PBMCs after approximately 19-hour stimulation, obtained from a patient who received antiretroviral therapy. The receptor comes from an adult man with HIV who was CMV-seropositive. V gene TRBV7-8 combines with J gene TRBJ2-3, with 10 positions matching TRBD1. The CDR3 reads CASSPAGQGRGDTQYF. CDR3 nucleotide sequence: TGTGCCAGCAGCCCTGCGGGACAGGGGAGAGGAGATACGCAGTATTTT.